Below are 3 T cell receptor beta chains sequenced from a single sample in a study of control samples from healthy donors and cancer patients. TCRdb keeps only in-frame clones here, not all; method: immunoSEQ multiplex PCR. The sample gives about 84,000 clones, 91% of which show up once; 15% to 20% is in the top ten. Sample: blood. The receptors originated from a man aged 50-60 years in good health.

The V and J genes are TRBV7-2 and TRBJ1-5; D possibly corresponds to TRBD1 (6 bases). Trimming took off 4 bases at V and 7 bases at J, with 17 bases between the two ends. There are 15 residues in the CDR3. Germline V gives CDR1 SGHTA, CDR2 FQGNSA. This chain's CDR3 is CASSSQQGGGQPQHF. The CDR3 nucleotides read TGTGCCAGCAGCTCCCAACAGGGCGGGGGGCAGCCCCAGCATTTT.

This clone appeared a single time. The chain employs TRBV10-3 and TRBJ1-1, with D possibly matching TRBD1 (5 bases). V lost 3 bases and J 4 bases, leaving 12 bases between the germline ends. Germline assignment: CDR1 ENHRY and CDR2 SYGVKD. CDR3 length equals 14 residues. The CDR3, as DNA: TGTGCCATCAGTGACCCGCTCAGGGCCACTGAAGCTTTCTTT. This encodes CAISDPLRATEAFF.

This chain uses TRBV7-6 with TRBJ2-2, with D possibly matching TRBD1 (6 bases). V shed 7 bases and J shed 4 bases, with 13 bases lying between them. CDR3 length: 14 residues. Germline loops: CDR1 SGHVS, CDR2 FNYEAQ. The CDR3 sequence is CASKETGGTGELFF. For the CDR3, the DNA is TGTGCCAGCAAGGAGACAGGCGGCACCGGGGAGCTGTTTTTT.